This TCR beta chain was sequenced during a study of blood T cell repertoires in COVID-19 (TCRdb year 2020). Regarding the complete study: Samples covering the acute and convalescent phases of COVID-19 were provided by collaborators in the United States, Italy and Spain. The material from the prospective study consisted of cDNA or gDNA derived from T cells, B-cell-depleted T cells, or PBMCs. The dataset comprised deeply sampled blood TCRbeta repertoires from subjects exposed to, actively infected with, or recovered from COVID-19. The repertoires were made available in a free public database intended to serve as a resource for research on the immune response to SARS-CoV-2. The samples were drawn from the first 160 participants of the ongoing ImmuneRACE study and from more than 1,000 subjects provided by 6 global collaborators. Nearly every sample came with metadata listing a de-identified subject ID, COVID-19 status, age in years and sex. Where available, HLA class I and class II types were taken from metadata supplied by the sample provider and were not determined by assay-based typing. General study outcomes and caveats: The amount of clinical and demographic metadata varied by source and participant and was provided uncurated.

To note about this clone: Its antigen target is currently unknown. No much larger clone is present one base from it, and per-base qualities are unavailable.

The immunoSEQ Assay, a bias-controlled multiplex PCR, was used to amplify TCRbeta CDR3 regions from genomic DNA. The source study handled its data this way. Within the assay, amplification of reference gene primers was used to estimate how many nucleated cells each sample contained. To quantify the absolute abundance of each unique TCRbeta CDR3 rearrangement, sequence reads were collapsed and filtered. Productive Simpson clonality was computed per sample as the square root of Simpson's diversity index over productive rearrangements. Imported from immuneACCESS, the table was reduced by TCRdb to in-frame sequences with V and J called. These copies leave out some clones; in studies compared against another copy, an unresolved V gene accounts for under half, and the cause of the remainder is not known. The V and J calls and clone size were taken over from that table, and D and trimming were inferred from the DNA. In this sample the table shows 50,000 to 60,000 clones, about nine tenths of which occur a single time. The top ten hold about 8.5% of the sample.

Each collaborating institution followed its own protocols to collect whole blood in K2EDTA tubes. For TCRbeta analysis, collaborators shipped samples as frozen whole blood, isolated PBMCs, or DNA extracted from either of those sample types. The germline V gene (reference sequence) specifies LNHDA as CDR1 and SQIVND as CDR2. The CDR3 holds 15 amino acids from the cysteine to the phenylalanine. Here the CDR3 DNA is all that survives: 45 bases in frame from base 1. The junction carries 19 bases between V and J, which are trimmed by 7 bases and 5 bases respectively. The sample taken for sequencing was peripheral blood. The sequence links TRBV19 to TRBJ2-3; TRBD2 is a possible D gene, resting on 6 matching bases. The receptor comes from a man aged 60-69 years with active COVID-19. The sequenced DNA is TGTGCCAGTAAGGTGGGAGGCACGGGTGGAGATACGCAGTATTTT. This sequence encodes CASKVGGTGGDTQYF. Reference TRBV19 and TRBJ2-3 proteins supply the regions before and after the CDR3; the full variable domain is: DGGITQSPKYLFRKEGQNVTLSCEQNLNHDAMYWYRQDPGQGLRLIYYSQIVNDFQKGDIAEGYSVSREKKESFPLTVTSAQKNPTAFYLCASKVGGTGGDTQYFGPGTRLTVL.